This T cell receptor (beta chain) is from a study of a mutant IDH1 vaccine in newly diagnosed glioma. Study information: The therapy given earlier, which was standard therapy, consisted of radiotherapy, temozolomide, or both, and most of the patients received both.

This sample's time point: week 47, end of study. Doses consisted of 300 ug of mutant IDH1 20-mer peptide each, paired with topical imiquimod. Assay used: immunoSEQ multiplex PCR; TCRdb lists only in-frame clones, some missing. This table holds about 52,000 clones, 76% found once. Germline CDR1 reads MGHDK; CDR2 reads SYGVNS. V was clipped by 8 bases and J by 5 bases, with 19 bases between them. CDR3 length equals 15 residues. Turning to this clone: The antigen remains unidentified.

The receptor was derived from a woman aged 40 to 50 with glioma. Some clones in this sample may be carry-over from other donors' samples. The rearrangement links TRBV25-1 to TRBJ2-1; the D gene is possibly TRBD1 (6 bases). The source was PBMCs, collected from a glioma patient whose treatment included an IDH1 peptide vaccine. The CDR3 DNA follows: TGTGCCAGCTCCGCCGGCCAGGGGCGCGACAATGAGCAGTTCTTC. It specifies CASSAGQGRDNEQFF.